This T cell receptor (beta chain) emerged from a study of shared clonotypes between healthy human individuals. Overall study: CD4 naive cells filled three plates per donor, CD4 memory three, CD8 naive two and CD8 memory one.

Remarks on this clone: Its antigen is currently unknown.

Profiling relied on immunoSEQ multiplex PCR, and the TCRdb table lists in-frame clones only, not all of them. The repertoire holds over a million clones, with just under 99% as singletons. Study-wide results and limits: Sequencing depth was expected to affect clonotype sharing among donors.

Germline CDR1 SQVTM, CDR2 ANQGSEA. The trim removed 6 bases at V and 0 bases at J, leaving 5 bases unmatched. The CDR3 totals 14 residues. The specimen was naive CD4+ T cells sorted from blood. Subset of the sample: CD45RA+ positively selected. The receptor comes from a man aged 30 to 39 in good health. The V call is TRBV29-1, the J call TRBJ2-7, with 10 positions matching TRBD1. The CDR3 loop reads CSVADRGISYEQYF. CDR3 in DNA: TGCAGCGTGGCGGACAGGGGGATCTCCTACGAGCAGTACTTC.